One and the same sample provided the 5 T cell receptor beta chains below, sequenced in a study of T cell responses to AZD1222 COVID-19 vaccine. Profiling relied on immunoSEQ multiplex PCR, and the TCRdb table lists in-frame clones only, not all of them. The sample holds some 140,000 clones, approximately 85% seen once. Sequencing was performed on peripheral blood, taken 28 days after the second AZD1222 dose. The receptors were gathered from an adult who received the AZD1222 COVID-19 vaccine.

This clone occurred once. The V gene is TRBV21-1, the J gene TRBJ2-5; the table calls TRBD2, which could not be checked here. TRBV21-1 is a documented pseudogene. CDR3 size: 15 residues. In nucleotides, the CDR3 is TGTGCCAGCAGCAAGTCTAGAGGCCAACAAGAGACCCAGTACTTC. Amino acids: CASSKSRGQQETQYF.

This clone was seen only a few times. The CDR3 protein is CASSIGGGRANQPQHF. Here the CDR3 DNA reads TGTGCCAGTAGTATAGGGGGGGGACGGGCGAATCAGCCCCAGCATTTT. The rearrangement joins TRBV19 to TRBJ1-5, with D tentatively TRBD1 (5 bases). The CDR3 length is 16 residues. Per the germline V gene, CDR1 is LNHDA and CDR2 is SQIVND (reference sequence). Trimming removed 1 base from V and 4 bases from J, with 14 bases in between. The full variable domain, rest sourced from reference TRBV19 and TRBJ1-5, is DGGITQSPKYLFRKEGQNVTLSCEQNLNHDAMYWYRQDPGQGLRLIYYSQIVNDFQKGDIAEGYSVSREKKESFPLTVTSAQKNPTAFYLCASSIGGGRANQPQHFGDGTRLSIL.

This clone came up once. V usage is TRBV5-4 and J usage is TRBJ1-1; D is perhaps TRBD1 (6 bases). The CDR3 runs to 15 residues. From germline, CDR1 is SGHNT and CDR2 YYREEE (reference sequence). Trimming cost V 0 bases and J 5 bases, with 14 bases left between them. The CDR3 is CASSLEGTRGTEAFF. The DNA for the CDR3 is TGTGCCAGCAGCTTGGAAGGGACAAGGGGGACTGAAGCTTTCTTT.

This clone was counted at least ten times. The chain is built from TRBV6-4 and TRBJ2-1; D possibly corresponds to TRBD2 (5 bases). Trimming cost V 2 bases and J 6 bases, with 11 bases left between them. Germline CDR1 is MRHNA and CDR2 is SNTAGT. This CDR3 has 14 amino acids. CDR3 bases: TGTGCCAGCAGTGACGGAGTTGAGGGCAATGAGCAGTTCTTC. Its translation is CASSDGVEGNEQFF.

J is TRBJ2-2 and V is TRBV11-2, with TRBD2 matching over 7 bases. This CDR3 contains 15 residues. Germline assignment: CDR1 SGHAT and CDR2 FQNNGV. V shed 7 bases, J shed 0 bases, and the junction held 5 bases outside the gene matches. In DNA, the CDR3 is TGTGCCAGCAACCTACTAGCGACGAACACCGGGGAGCTGTTTTTT. It specifies CASNLLATNTGELFF.